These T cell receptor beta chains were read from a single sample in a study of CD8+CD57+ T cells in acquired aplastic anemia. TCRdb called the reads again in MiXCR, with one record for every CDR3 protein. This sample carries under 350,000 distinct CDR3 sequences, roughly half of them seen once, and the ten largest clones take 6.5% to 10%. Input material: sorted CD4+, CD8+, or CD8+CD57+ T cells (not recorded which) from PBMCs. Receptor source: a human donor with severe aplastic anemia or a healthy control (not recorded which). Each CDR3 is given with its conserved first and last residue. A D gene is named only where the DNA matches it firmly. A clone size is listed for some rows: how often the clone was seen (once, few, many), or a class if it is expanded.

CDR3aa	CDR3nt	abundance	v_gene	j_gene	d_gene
CATSRDGVGDTQYF	TGTGCCACCAGCAGGGACGGCGTCGGAGATACGCAGTATTTT	NA	TRBV24-1	TRBJ2-3	NA
CASSLMTGPYEQYF	TGTGCCAGCAGTCTCATGACAGGGCCCTACGAGCAGTACTTC	NA	TRBV7-2	TRBJ2-7	TRBD1
CASSSGLAGGHYTGNEQFF	TGTGCCAGCAGCTCGGGACTAGCGGGAGGGCATTATACTGGCAATGAGCAGTTCTTC	NA	TRBV11-2	TRBJ2-1	TRBD2
CASSSDRWDQPQHF	TGTGCCAGCAGTTCAGACAGGTGGGATCAGCCCCAGCATTTT	many	TRBV6-5	TRBJ1-5	NA
CASSSQGWGYTF	TGTGCCAGCAGTTCCCAGGGTTGGGGCTACACCTTC	NA	TRBV12-3/TRBV12-4	TRBJ1-2	NA
CASSGHLNTEAFF	TGTGCCAGCAGCGGACATTTGAACACTGAAGCTTTCTTT	NA	TRBV25-1	TRBJ1-1	NA
CASSYRRGTGGVQPQHF	TGTGCCAGCAGTTACCGAAGAGGGACAGGGGGTGTTCAGCCCCAGCATTTT	few	TRBV6-5	TRBJ1-5	TRBD1
CATSDFWPSARDSYEQYF	TGTGCCACTAGTGATTTCTGGCCTAGCGCAAGGGATTCCTACGAGCAGTACTTC	NA	TRBV24-1	TRBJ2-7	NA
CASSHIVPGVNTGELFF	TGTGCCAGCAGCCACATCGTTCCTGGGGTGAACACCGGGGAGCTGTTTTTT	NA	TRBV7-2	TRBJ2-2	NA
CASSEPMVGYEKLFF	TGCGCCAGCAGTGAGCCTATGGTAGGGTATGAAAAACTGTTTTTT	few	TRBV10-1	TRBJ1-4	NA